This TCR beta chain derives from a study of post-analysis software for immune sequencing data (dated by TCRdb to the mid-2010s). About the study as a whole: Disease courses on record covered relapsing-remitting, secondary progressive and progressive-relapsing multiple sclerosis, though some patients had no subtype annotation. A subset of samples was prepared in parallel using single-end sample barcoding, then pooled and co-amplified after Illumina adapter ligation. The patient repertoires were compared against approximately ten previously published healthy control repertoires obtained from donors aged roughly 6 to 26 years.

This clonotype occurred a few times. Its antigen is currently not known. Per-base quality was not reported, and no clone a single base away is much larger than it. The germline V gene specifies SQVTM as CDR1 and ANQGSEA as CDR2. There are 12 amino acids in the CDR3, from cysteine to phenylalanine inclusive. Of the read, only the CDR3 DNA is kept; its 36 bases are in frame from base 1. The study at large found these results: Significantly higher frequencies in patients than in controls were found for about five TRBV segments, including TRBV5-6, TRBV5-1 and TRBV20-1. Significantly lower normalized Chao1 diversity was found in multiple sclerosis patients than in controls, suggesting substantial peripheral T-cell clonal expansion. Direct clustering with F measure showed strong co-clustering of samples prepared in the same batch, prompting a batch-effect correction. The control group was slightly older than the multiple sclerosis patient group.

TCR beta repertoires were profiled from peripheral blood of roughly twelve young patients with multiple sclerosis to demonstrate the VDJtools post-analysis software. The multiple sclerosis patients were children and adolescents ranging in age from about 6 to 16 years. The protocol used for the library was PCR. The data were produced on an Illumina HiSeq 2500. To reduce PCR and sequencing biases, unique molecular identifiers were incorporated into the TCR beta cDNA libraries. Some 500,000 cDNA molecules were obtained for every 1 to 10 million input T cells, so each molecule roughly corresponded to one T cell. Patient libraries were prepared and sequenced with the same protocol used for the earlier healthy control dataset. Within a given batch, samples were prepared together, multiplexed and sequenced on the same HiSeq lane. On the authors' methods: MIGEC was used to process the raw barcoded reads, and molecular identifier groups with only a single read were discarded before consensus assembly and CDR3 extraction. VDJtools was used for post-analysis of the clonotype tables, with diversity normalized by down-sampling every dataset to the smallest sample size. In repertoire overlap clustering, CDR3 amino acid sequences, but not nucleotide sequences, were matched to correct batch-related cross-sample contamination. TCRdb applied fastp at Q25 and MiXCR to the public reads, then kept only in-frame beta chains. Rows are unified per CDR3 protein, each entry keeping the most common DNA and genes. The V and J calls follow TCRdb's processing rather than the paper's. The sample table holds about 430,000 distinct CDR3 sequences, of which 39% were seen once. Under 9% of the sample is in the top ten clones.

The chain couples TRBV29-1 to TRBJ1-2; TRBD1 lines up with 7 middle nucleotides. Sequencing was done on a sample of blood. This receptor was obtained from a girl aged 2 to 10 with multiple sclerosis. The base sequence is TGCAGTGCGTTTGACAGGGACGATGGCTACACCTTC. Translation gives CSAFDRDDGYTF.